This T cell receptor (beta chain) was identified during a study of blood T cell repertoires in COVID-19. Looking at the study overall: The origin of the acute and convalescent COVID-19 samples was the United States, Italy and Spain. Sources were T cells, B-cell-depleted T cells, or PBMCs; the material itself was cDNA or gDNA.

Trimming stripped 2 bases from V and 2 bases from J, with 13 bases between. Germline V gene lookup returns CDR1 LGHDT and CDR2 YNNKEL (reference sequence). The CDR3 runs 16 residues. In the original analysis: From reference gene primer amplification, estimates of nucleated cell counts were derived. Repertoires were generated with immunoSEQ multiplex PCR, while TCRdb's copy carries only in-frame clones and drops some. The V and J calls and the clone size are those of that table, but D and trimming were determined from the DNA. Of about 42,000 clones listed, around 82% are singletons. The source is a human donor in a cohort sampled during active COVID-19. The chain couples TRBV3-1 (or the pseudogene TRBV3-2) to TRBJ1-5, with D tentatively TRBD1 (6 bases). Material for sequencing was peripheral blood. CDR3 sequence (DNA): TGTGCCAGCAGCCAATGGGGGCTTGGTGGCAATCAGCCCCAGCATTTT. This sequence encodes CASSQWGLGGNQPQHF.